Sequencing of this TCR beta chain was carried out in a study of T-cell reconstitution after alpha-beta-depleted transplantation in children. This clonotype was seen ten or more times. Unique molecular identifiers were incorporated during preparation of the TCRbeta library. MiXCR was run by TCRdb on the PCR reads, yielding one entry per CDR3 protein. Here the sample spans fewer than 350,000 distinct CDR3 sequences, over 9.5% being singletons. Germline V CDR1 and CDR2: DFQATT, SNEGSKA (reference sequence). Trimming at V came to 0 bases and at J to 8 bases, leaving 6 bases not matched to a gene. The CDR3 sequence is 14 residues long.

The receptor comes from a boy in the first two years of life with acute myeloid leukemia, due to receive a stem cell transplant. The sample was PBMCs, taken before TCRalphabeta/CD19-depleted stem cell transplant. The rearrangement uses TRBV20-1 and TRBJ1-4, with 7 positions matching TRBD1. This chain's CDR3 is CSARDDREGEKLFF. CDR3 nucleotides: TGCAGTGCTAGAGACGACAGGGAGGGCGAAAAACTGTTTTTT.